This T cell receptor beta chain was profiled in a study of blood T cell repertoires in COVID-19. Some clones are missing from TCRdb's copy, which holds only in-frame ones; the method was immunoSEQ multiplex PCR. The sample lists around 190,000 clones; around 83% were seen once. The V and J ends lost 5 bases and 1 base, in that order; junction bases with no gene match: 7. CDR1 is SEHNR, CDR2 FQNEAQ, per germline (reference sequence). The CDR3 totals 15 residues. Participants were placed into cohorts based on the clinical history they reported. Sequenced sample: PBMCs or T cells enriched from blood (not recorded which). The chain carries TRBV7-9 and TRBJ2-7; 8 bases are a match to TRBD2. The TCR comes from a woman between 40 and 55 years old in a cohort exposed to, infected with or recovered from COVID-19 (not recorded which). The CDR3, as DNA: TGTGCCAGCAGCCAGATACTAGCGGCTTCCTACGAGCAGTACTTC. Residues: CASSQILAASYEQYF.